What follows describes a single T cell receptor (beta chain). Ages ranged from roughly 18 to 100 years, with residence in approximately 23 US areas. It was within 2 weeks before study entry that exposed participants met a COVID-19 case. The data are from a study of blood T cell repertoires in COVID-19. Study-wide background: COVID-19 samples, acute and convalescent, were from the United States, Italy and Spain.

After removal of 4 bases from V and 2 bases from J, the junction contained 10 bases not matched to a gene. CDR1 and CDR2 (germline): LNHDA, SQIVND (reference sequence). The CDR3 spans 18 residues. Libraries were prepared by immunoSEQ multiplex PCR; TCRdb keeps only in-frame clonotypes and omits some of them. The table lists 350,000 to 400,000 clones, approximately 93% of them singletons. The sequence derives from a woman in her thirties or forties who had been exposed to COVID-19. The chain uses TRBV19 and TRBJ2-6; the match to TRBD2 covers 8 bases. Material for sequencing was PBMCs or T cells enriched from blood (not recorded which). This CDR3 reads CASSTSGPDSPGANVLTF. For the CDR3, the DNA is TGTGCCAGTAGTACTAGCGGGCCCGACTCGCCTGGGGCCAACGTCCTGACTTTC.